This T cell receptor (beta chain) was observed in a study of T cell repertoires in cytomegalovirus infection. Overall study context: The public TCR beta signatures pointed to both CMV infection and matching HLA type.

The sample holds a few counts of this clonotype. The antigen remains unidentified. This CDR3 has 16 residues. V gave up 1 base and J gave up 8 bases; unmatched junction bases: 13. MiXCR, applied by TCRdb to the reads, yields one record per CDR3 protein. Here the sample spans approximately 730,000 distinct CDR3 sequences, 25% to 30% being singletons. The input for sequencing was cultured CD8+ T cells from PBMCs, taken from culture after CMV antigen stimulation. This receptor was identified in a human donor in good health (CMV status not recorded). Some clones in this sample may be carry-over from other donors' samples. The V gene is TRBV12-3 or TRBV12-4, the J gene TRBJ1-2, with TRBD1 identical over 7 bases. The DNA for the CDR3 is TGTGCCAGCAGTTTAGAACCGACAGGGCCGTCGGGAGGCTACACCTTC. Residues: CASSLEPTGPSGGYTF.